This passage covers 22 T cell receptor beta chains from one sample sequenced in a study of CD8+ T cells in alopecia areata. In each case, RNA was isolated and then reverse transcribed into cDNA as the sequencing template. Profiled with immunoSEQ multiplex PCR; TCRdb holds only in-frame clones, not every one. The sample has around 160,000 clones; over 45% are singletons. Sequenced sample: CD4+ T cells sorted from blood. Receptor source: a human donor with alopecia areata.

J is TRBJ2-3 and V is TRBV20-1; unclear D gene. Between the trimmed V and J ends, which lost 6 bases and 6 bases, there was a span of 10 bases. The V gene's germline CDR1 is DFQATT and CDR2 SNEGSKA (reference sequence). The CDR3 runs to 11 residues. CDR3 bases: TGCAGTGCGAGTAAGCCCGATACGCAGTATTTT. This gives the protein CSASKPDTQYF.

The chain uses TRBV28 and TRBJ2-7; TRBD2 aligns across 7 bases. Germline loops: CDR1 MDHEN, CDR2 SYDVKM. CDR3 length equals 14 residues. The J segment lost 2 bases and the V segment lost 5 bases, leaving 6 bases of the junction unmatched. CDR3 coding DNA: TGTGCCAGCAGTGGCAGCGGGACCACCTACGAGCAGTACTTC. This gives the protein CASSGSGTTYEQYF.

The genes are TRBV30 and TRBJ1-1; D unclear. CDR3 length equals 13 residues. The germline V gene has CDR1 GTSNPN and CDR2 SVGIG (reference sequence). Trimming pared 4 bases from V and 3 bases from J, leaving 12 bases between. In DNA, the CDR3 is TGTGCCTGGAAGGTCTATGGGGACACTGAAGCTTTCTTT. Its translation: CAWKVYGDTEAFF.

In its sample, this clone was seen a few times. The chain is built from TRBV5-6 and TRBJ1-2; D gene ambiguous. The CDR3 is 14 residues long. The germline CDR1 and CDR2 sequences are SGHDT and YYEEEE. Trimming pared 1 base from V and 8 bases from J, leaving 15 bases between. Here the CDR3 reads CASSLRRPAMGYTF. In DNA form, the CDR3 reads TGTGCCAGCAGCTTGCGGCGTCCGGCGATGGGCTACACCTTC.

In its sample, this clone was seen once. The chain employs TRBV6-6 and TRBJ2-7, with D maybe TRBD1 (6 bases). Germline V gene data show CDR1 as MNHNY and CDR2 as SVGAGI (reference sequence). V was trimmed by 5 bases and J by 6 bases, leaving 20 bases between them. This CDR3 contains 15 residues. DNA of the CDR3: TGTGCCAGCAGTCACCTAGGACAGCGAACAGCCGAGCAGTACTTC. This translates into CASSHLGQRTAEQYF.

The chain couples TRBV5-4 to TRBJ1-4, with D maybe TRBD1 (6 bases). The germline CDR1 and CDR2 sequences are SGHNT and YYREEE (reference sequence). The CDR3 is 14 residues long. Trimming left V 3 bases short and J 8 bases short, with 14 bases between. The CDR3 sequence: CASSSSQGNEKLFF. CDR3 DNA sequence: TGTGCCAGCAGCTCCTCTCAGGGGAACGAAAAACTGTTTTTT. Based on the CDR3 plus reference TRBV5-4 and TRBJ1-4, the full variable domain is ETGVTQSPTHLIKTRGQQVTLRCSSQSGHNTVSWYQQALGQGPQFIFQYYREEENGRGNFPPRFSGLQFPNYSSELNVNALELDDSALYLCASSSSQGNEKLFFGSGTQLSVL.

V and J are TRBV2 and TRBJ2-7, with 12 bases aligning to TRBD2. Germline CDR1 and CDR2: SNHLY and FYNNEI. The CDR3 covers 14 residues. With 3 bases clipped from V and 9 bases from J, the junction kept 6 bases outside the gene matches. The CDR3 loop reads CASSETSGSHGQYF. The CDR3 DNA is TGTGCCAGCAGTGAGACTAGCGGGAGCCACGGGCAGTACTTC.

This clone was detected only a few times. V is TRBV4-1 and J is TRBJ2-7; D might be TRBD1 (5 bases). CDR1 and CDR2 (germline): MGHRA, YSYEKL. The CDR3 runs 16 residues. The V gene lost 0 bases and the J gene lost 7 bases, with 19 bases spanning the gap. As DNA, the CDR3 is TGCGCCAGCAGCCAAGAGCGAGGCTGGGCCTACAGGGAGCAGTACTTC. Protein: CASSQERGWAYREQYF.

This clone was found a few times. This chain links TRBV2 with TRBJ2-3; 7 bases align to TRBD2. The trim removed 6 bases at V and 3 bases at J, leaving 9 bases unmatched. The length of the CDR3 is 15 residues. Germline loops: CDR1 SNHLY, CDR2 FYNNEI. CDR3 sequence reads: CASRRYLGGTDTQYF. The CDR3 bases are TGTGCCAGCAGACGTTACCTCGGGGGGACAGATACGCAGTATTTT.

This chain links TRBV4-1 with TRBJ2-6; the D is unclear. V lost 1 base and J lost 0, with 7 bases in between. Germline values: CDR1 MGHRA, CDR2 YSYEKL. The CDR3 extends over 16 amino acids. In nucleotides, the CDR3 is TGCGCCAGCAGCCAAGGAGGAGTCTCTGGGGCCAACGTCCTGACTTTC. Its translation is CASSQGGVSGANVLTF.

CDR3 amino acids: CASGSDREGYGYTF. The CDR3 DNA reads TGTGCCAGCGGGTCGGACAGGGAAGGCTATGGCTACACCTTC. This sequence joins TRBV2 and TRBJ1-2; the match to TRBD1 covers 8 bases. V trimming: 8 bases; J trimming: 4 bases; junction bases outside the gene matches: 9. The CDR3 is 14 amino acids. Germline CDR1 reads SNHLY; CDR2 reads FYNNEI.

This clone has only a few counts. The V call is TRBV27, the J call TRBJ2-7; 10 bases are shared with TRBD2. The CDR3 is 16 residues long. The germline CDR1 and CDR2 sequences are MNHEY and SMNVEV (reference sequence). V shed 3 bases, J shed 3 bases, and the junction held 8 bases outside the gene matches. The CDR3 spells CASSFWGSSGSYEQYF. The CDR3 DNA reads as TGTGCCAGCAGTTTCTGGGGATCTAGCGGGAGCTACGAGCAGTACTTC.

V and J are TRBV9 and TRBJ1-2; 7 positions match TRBD1. V lost 1 base, J lost 12 bases, and 12 bases stayed unmatched. CDR3 size: 14 residues. Germline V lookup: CDR1 SGDLS, CDR2 YYNGEE. The CDR3 DNA reads TGTGCCAGCAGCGTAAACGACAGGGCGGTCGGAAACACCTTC. As protein: CASSVNDRAVGNTF.

With regard to this clone: Other DNA sequences in the sample encode the same CDR3. The chain combines TRBV5-1 with TRBJ1-1, with no clear D. Germline CDR1 is SGHRS and CDR2 is YFSETQ. Trimming took 0 bases from V and 1 from J, leaving 7 bases between them. This CDR3 contains 14 residues. CDR3 DNA sequence: TGCGCCAGCAGCTTGGATAGTGGGAACACTGAAGCTTTCTTT. It codes for CASSLDSGNTEAFF.

This clone showed up just a few times. The rearrangement links TRBV4-2 to TRBJ2-5; D not certain. The V end lost 0 bases, the J end lost 7 bases, and 9 bases lay between the germline ends. This CDR3 contains 13 residues. Germline CDR1 and CDR2: LGHNA and YNFKEQ. The CDR3 nucleotides read TGTGCCAGCAGCCAAGAAGCTAGTCGGACCCAGTACTTC. Translation gives CASSQEASRTQYF.

The rearrangement links TRBV2 to TRBJ2-1; possible D gene TRBD2, 5 bases. The CDR3 spans 15 residues. V lost 0 bases to trimming and J lost 7 bases, with 13 bases between them. CDR1 and CDR2 from the germline V gene are SNHLY and FYNNEI. The CDR3 region is CASSEARAGPNEQFF. Written as DNA, the CDR3 is TGTGCCAGCAGTGAAGCGCGGGCAGGACCTAATGAGCAGTTCTTC.

This chain connects TRBV29-1 to TRBJ2-5, with 10 bases aligning to TRBD1. The end of the DNA aligns better with TRBJ2-7, so the J call may be wrong. Per germline, CDR1 SQVTM and CDR2 ANQGSEA. The CDR3 runs to 13 residues. CDR3: CSVEKDRGYEQYF. The CDR3 nucleotides read TGCAGCGTTGAGAAGGACAGGGGGTACGAGCAGTACTTC.

This rearrangement joins TRBV5-1 to TRBJ2-5; a weak D match, TRBD1 (6 bases). Trimming removed 6 bases from V and 5 bases from J, with 14 bases in between. The CDR3 runs 13 residues. Looked up from germline, CDR1 is SGHRS and CDR2 is YFSETQ. DNA of the CDR3: TGCGCCAGCACGCAGGGGTCGGGCGAGACCCAGTACTTC. Translating it yields CASTQGSGETQYF.

This clone rates as medium-sized (0.01 to 0.1%). The chain uses TRBV4-1 and TRBJ1-1, with D possibly being TRBD1 (5 bases). V dropped 1 base and J dropped 0 bases, with 15 bases sitting between them. This CDR3 is built from 17 residues. CDR1 and CDR2 from the germline V gene are MGHRA and YSYEKL. The CDR3 here is CASSQVDLGLVNTEAFF. CDR3 nucleotide sequence: TGCGCCAGCAGCCAAGTTGATCTGGGGCTGGTGAACACTGAAGCTTTCTTT.

This clone was seen a few times. V gene TRBV7-8 combines with J gene TRBJ2-6; weak D call: TRBD2 (6 bases). The CDR3 sequence is 15 residues long. CDR1 SGHVS and CDR2 FQNEAQ come from the germline V gene. V dropped 3 bases and J dropped 11 bases, with 17 bases sitting between them. The CDR3 loop is CASSFAGGDRHVLTF. In DNA, the CDR3 is TGTGCCAGCAGCTTTGCCGGGGGAGATAGGCACGTCCTGACTTTC.

The chain links TRBV9 to TRBJ2-1; D ambiguous. Germline lookup yields CDR1 SGDLS and CDR2 YYNGEE. V was clipped by 0 bases and J by 8 bases, with 6 bases between them. The CDR3 is 12 residues long. The CDR3 DNA is TGTGCCAGCAGCGTAGCTCTCGATGAGCAGTTCTTC. It encodes CASSVALDEQFF.

This clone was counted between two and nine times. The chain uses TRBV30 and TRBJ2-3, with TRBD2 matching 11 bases. From germline, CDR1 is GTSNPN and CDR2 SVGIG (reference sequence). After removal of 1 base from V and 4 bases from J, the junction contained 4 bases not matched to a gene. The CDR3 contains 15 residues. The DNA for the CDR3 is TGTGCCTGGAGTGCTACTAGCGGGAGTTCAGATACGCAGTATTTT. Translated: CAWSATSGSSDTQYF.